Here is one T cell receptor (beta chain) with its context. The antigen is not known. In each case, RNA was isolated and then reverse transcribed into cDNA as the sequencing template. TCRdb's copy holds only in-frame clones and misses some; the assay was immunoSEQ multiplex PCR. The data hold some 110,000 clones, with roughly 55% observed a single time. These data originate in a study of CD8+ T cells in alopecia areata. Study information: Twice a day, 5 to 10 mg of oral tofacitinib was administered to treated patients. Study-level points and caveats: Many expanded lesional clones remained in scalp and blood on tofacitinib. Administration of tofacitinib significantly diminished scalp clonality and expanded CD8+ clones within the top 100.

CDR3 length: 12 residues. Per the germline V gene, CDR1 is MNHEY and CDR2 is SMNVEV (reference sequence). The ends were cut back, 8 bases at V and 7 bases at J, with 14 bases in the middle. The treatment was: oral pan-JAK inhibitor, 5-10 mg twice daily. The origin of this receptor is a human donor with alopecia areata. V gene TRBV27 combines with J gene TRBJ1-1; D call uncertain. The sequenced sample was CD8+ T cells sorted from blood, obtained at week 24, from a patient treated with tofacitinib. The CDR3 reads CASSPRSGEAFF. DNA of the CDR3: TGTGCCAGCTCGCCTCGTAGTGGTGAAGCTTTCTTT.